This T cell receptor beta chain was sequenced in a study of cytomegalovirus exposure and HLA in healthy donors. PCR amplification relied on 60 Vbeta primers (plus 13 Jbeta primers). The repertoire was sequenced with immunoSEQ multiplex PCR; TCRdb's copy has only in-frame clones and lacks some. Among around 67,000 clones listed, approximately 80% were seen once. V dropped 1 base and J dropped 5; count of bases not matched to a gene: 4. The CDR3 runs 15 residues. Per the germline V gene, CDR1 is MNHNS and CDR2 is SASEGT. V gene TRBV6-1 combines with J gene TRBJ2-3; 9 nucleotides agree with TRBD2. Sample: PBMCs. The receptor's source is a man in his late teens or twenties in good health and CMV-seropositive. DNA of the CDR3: TGTGCCAGCAGTGAAGTCGCGGGAGGGGGAGATACGCAGTATTTT. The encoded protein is CASSEVAGGGDTQYF.